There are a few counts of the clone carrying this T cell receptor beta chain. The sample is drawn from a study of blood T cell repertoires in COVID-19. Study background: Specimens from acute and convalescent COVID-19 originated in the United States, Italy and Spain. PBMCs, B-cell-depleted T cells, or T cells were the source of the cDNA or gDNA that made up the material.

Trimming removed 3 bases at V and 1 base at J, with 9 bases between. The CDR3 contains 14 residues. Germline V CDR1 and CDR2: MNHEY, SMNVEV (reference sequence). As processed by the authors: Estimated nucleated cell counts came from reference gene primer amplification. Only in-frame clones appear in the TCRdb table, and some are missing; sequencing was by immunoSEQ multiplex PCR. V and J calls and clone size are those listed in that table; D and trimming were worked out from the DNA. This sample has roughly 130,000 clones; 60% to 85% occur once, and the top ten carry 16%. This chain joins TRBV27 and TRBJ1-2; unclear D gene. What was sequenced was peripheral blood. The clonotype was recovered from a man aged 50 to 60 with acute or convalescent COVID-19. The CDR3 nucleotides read TGTGCCAGCAGTTTTACGGGTGGTAACTATGGCTACACCTTC. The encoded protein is CASSFTGGNYGYTF.